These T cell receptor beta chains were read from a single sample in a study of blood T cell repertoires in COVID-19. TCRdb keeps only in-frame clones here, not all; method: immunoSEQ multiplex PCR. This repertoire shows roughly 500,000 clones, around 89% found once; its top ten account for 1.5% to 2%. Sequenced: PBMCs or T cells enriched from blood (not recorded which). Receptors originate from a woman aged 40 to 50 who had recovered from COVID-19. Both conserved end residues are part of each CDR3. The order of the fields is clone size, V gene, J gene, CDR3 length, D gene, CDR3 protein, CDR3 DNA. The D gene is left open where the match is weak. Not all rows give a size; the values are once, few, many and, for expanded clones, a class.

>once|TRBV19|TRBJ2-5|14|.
CASSIVNREETQYF
TGTGCCAGTAGTATAGTTAACAGAGAAGAGACCCAGTACTTC
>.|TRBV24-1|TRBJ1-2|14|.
CATSDPGNVYGYTF
TGTGCCACCAGTGACCCAGGGAACGTCTATGGCTACACCTTC
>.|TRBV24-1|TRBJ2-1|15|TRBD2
CATSDFGGGYNEQFF
TGTGCCACCAGTGATTTTGGCGGGGGCTACAATGAGCAGTTCTTC
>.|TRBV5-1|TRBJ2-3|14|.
CASKVSADADTQYF
TGCGCCAGCAAGGTTAGCGCCGATGCGGATACGCAGTATTTT
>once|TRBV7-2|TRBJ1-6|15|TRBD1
CASSLAGQVNSPLHF
TGTGCCAGCAGCTTAGCAGGACAGGTGAATTCACCCCTCCACTTT
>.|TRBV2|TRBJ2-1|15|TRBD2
CASNPFTSGNNEQFF
TGTGCCAGCAACCCATTTACTAGCGGGAACAATGAGCAGTTCTTC
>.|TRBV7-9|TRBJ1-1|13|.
CASSPDKNAEAFF
TGTGCCAGCAGCCCCGACAAGAACGCTGAAGCTTTCTTT
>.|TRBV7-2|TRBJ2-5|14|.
CASSLSGFQETQYF
TGTGCCAGCAGCTTATCAGGGTTCCAAGAGACCCAGTACTTC
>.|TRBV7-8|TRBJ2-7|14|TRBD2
CASSLAETSGRKYF
TGTGCCAGCAGCTTAGCGGAGACTAGCGGGAGAAAGTACTTC
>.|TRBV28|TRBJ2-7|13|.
CASSRGGESEQYF
TGTGCCAGCTCACGAGGGGGGGAGAGCGAGCAGTACTTC
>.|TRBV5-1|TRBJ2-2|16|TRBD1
CASTSPGTGLPGELFF
TGCGCCAGCACCTCGCCCGGGACAGGGCTACCCGGGGAGCTGTTTTTT
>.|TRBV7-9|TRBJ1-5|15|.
CASSLGTGGLQPQHF
TGTGCCAGCAGCTTAGGAACGGGGGGCCTTCAGCCCCAGCATTTT
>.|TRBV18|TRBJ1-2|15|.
CASSPKTGQVYGYTF
TGTGCCAGCTCACCAAAGACAGGACAAGTGTATGGCTACACCTTC
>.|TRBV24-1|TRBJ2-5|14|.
CATSDPGTQETQYF
TGTGCCACCAGTGACCCGGGGACACAAGAGACCCAGTACTTC
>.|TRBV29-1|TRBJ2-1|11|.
CSVPTGFEQFF
TGCAGCGTTCCTACAGGGTTTGAGCAGTTCTTC
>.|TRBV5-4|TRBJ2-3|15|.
CASSSLELSTDTQYF
TGTGCCAGCAGCTCCCTTGAACTTAGCACAGATACGCAGTATTTT
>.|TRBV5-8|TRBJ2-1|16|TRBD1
CASSPPQGVNYNEQFF
TGTGCCAGCAGCCCACCACAGGGGGTAAACTACAATGAGCAGTTCTTC
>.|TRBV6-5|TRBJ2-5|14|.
CASSYTGNQETQYF
TGTGCCAGCAGTTACACAGGGAACCAAGAGACCCAGTACTTC
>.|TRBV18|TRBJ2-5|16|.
CASSRQGGSFLETQYF
TGTGCCAGCTCGAGGCAGGGTGGGTCGTTCCTGGAGACCCAGTACTTC
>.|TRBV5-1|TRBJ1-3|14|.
CASSLSDSGNTIYF
TGCGCCAGCAGCTTGAGCGACTCTGGAAACACCATATATTTT
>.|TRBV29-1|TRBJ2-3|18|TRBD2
CSVEGWPSGRGGTDTQYF
TGCAGCGTTGAGGGGTGGCCTAGCGGGAGAGGTGGCACAGATACGCAGTATTTT
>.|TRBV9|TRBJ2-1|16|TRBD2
CASSVVPGLVVDEQFF
TGTGCCAGCAGCGTAGTTCCGGGACTAGTCGTGGATGAGCAGTTCTTC
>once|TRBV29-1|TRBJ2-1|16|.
CSVEKGLSSSYNEQFF
TGCAGCGTTGAAAAGGGGCTGTCGAGCTCCTACAATGAGCAGTTCTTC
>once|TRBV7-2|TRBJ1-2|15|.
CASSLGQGYLYGYTF
TGTGCCAGCAGCTTAGGGCAGGGATACCTATATGGCTACACCTTC
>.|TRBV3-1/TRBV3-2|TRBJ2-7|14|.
CASSQDSTSYEQYF
TGTGCCAGCAGCCAAGACTCAACTAGCTACGAGCAGTACTTC
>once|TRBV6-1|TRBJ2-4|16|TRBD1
CASSAPRTGIENIQYF
TGTGCCAGCAGTGCCCCAAGGACAGGGATTGAAAACATTCAGTACTTC
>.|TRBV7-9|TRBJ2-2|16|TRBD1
CASRSSGTGLIGELFF
TGTGCCAGCAGGTCTTCCGGGACAGGGTTAATCGGGGAGCTGTTTTTT
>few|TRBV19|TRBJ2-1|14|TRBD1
CATRQGVSYNEQFF
TGTGCCACCCGACAGGGGGTCTCCTACAATGAGCAGTTCTTC
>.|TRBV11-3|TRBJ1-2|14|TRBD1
CASSLTTGDHGYTF
TGTGCCAGCAGCTTAACGACAGGGGACCATGGCTACACCTTC
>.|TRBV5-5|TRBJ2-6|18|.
CASSPPGQEGGWANVLTF
TGTGCCAGCAGCCCTCCGGGACAGGAGGGAGGGTGGGCCAACGTCCTGACTTTC
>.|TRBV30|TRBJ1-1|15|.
CAWSVQGQGLTEAFF
TGTGCCTGGAGTGTACAAGGGCAGGGGCTTACTGAAGCTTTCTTT
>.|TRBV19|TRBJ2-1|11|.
CASSTFHEQFF
TGTGCCAGTAGTACGTTCCATGAGCAGTTCTTC
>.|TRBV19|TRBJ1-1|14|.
CASSPTVGGTEAFF
TGTGCCAGTAGTCCAACAGTAGGGGGCACTGAAGCTTTCTTT
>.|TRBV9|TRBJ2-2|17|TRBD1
CASSSGIQGAYTGELFF
TGTGCCAGCAGCTCTGGGATACAGGGGGCTTACACCGGGGAGCTGTTTTTT
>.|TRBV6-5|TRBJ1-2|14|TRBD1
CASSLQGAFYGYTF
TGTGCCAGCAGCTTACAGGGGGCGTTCTATGGCTACACCTTC
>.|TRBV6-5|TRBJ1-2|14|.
CASSHGEGSYGYTF
TGTGCCAGCAGCCACGGGGAAGGAAGCTATGGCTACACCTTC
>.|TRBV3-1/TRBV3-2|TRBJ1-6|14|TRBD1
CASSSRQGNSPLHF
TGTGCCAGCAGCTCACGACAGGGAAATTCACCCCTCCACTTT
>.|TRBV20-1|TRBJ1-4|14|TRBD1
CSASSTGASEKLFF
TGCAGTGCTAGTTCAACAGGGGCGTCGGAAAAACTGTTTTTT
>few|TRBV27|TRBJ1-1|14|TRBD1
CASSLGTGGTEAFF
TGTGCCAGCAGTTTAGGGACAGGGGGGACTGAAGCTTTCTTT
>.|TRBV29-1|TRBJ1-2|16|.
CSVEAVIGRDSAGYTF
TGCAGCGTTGAAGCAGTGATCGGCAGGGATTCAGCCGGCTACACCTTC
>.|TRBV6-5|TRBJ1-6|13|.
CASSQTQNSPLHF
TGTGCCAGCAGCCAGACACAGAATTCACCCCTCCACTTT